The 18 T cell receptor beta chains below were found in one sample sequenced in a study of cytomegalovirus exposure and HLA in healthy donors. PCR involved 60 Vbeta and 13 Jbeta primers. Only in-frame clones appear in the TCRdb table, and some are missing; sequencing was by immunoSEQ multiplex PCR. The table includes about 130,000 clones, roughly 70% detected once. The sample taken for sequencing was PBMCs. The receptors here all came from a man in his thirties or forties in good health and CMV-seronegative.

This clone was seen only a few times. The V call is TRBV2, the J call TRBJ2-7; D ambiguous. Germline-derived CDR1 and CDR2 are SNHLY and FYNNEI. The CDR3 sequence is 11 residues long. The ends were cut back, 2 bases at V and 3 bases at J, with 2 bases in the middle. The CDR3 sequence is CASSEYYEQYF. CDR3 DNA: TGTGCCAGCAGTGAATACTACGAGCAGTACTTC.

The chain employs TRBV4-2 and TRBJ2-7; TRBD2 aligns across 10 bases. The CDR3 extends over 16 amino acids. The germline V gene has CDR1 LGHNA and CDR2 YNFKEQ. Trimming took 0 bases from V and 3 from J; bases not matched to a gene: 5. The CDR3 loop reads CASSQELAGILYEQYF. The DNA of the CDR3 is TGTGCCAGCAGCCAAGAACTAGCGGGGATTCTCTACGAGCAGTACTTC.

The chain's CDR3 is CASSTGTDFTFYGYTF. CDR3 DNA sequence: TGCGCCAGCAGTACCGGGACAGATTTCACTTTCTATGGCTACACCTTC. This chain connects TRBV5-1 to TRBJ1-2, with TRBD1 matching over 7 bases. The CDR3 loop spans 16 amino acids. Germline V lookup: CDR1 SGHRS, CDR2 YFSETQ. The J segment lost 4 bases and the V segment lost 5 bases, leaving 14 bases of the junction unmatched. The whole variable domain, remainder taken from reference TRBV5-1 and TRBJ1-2, is KAGVTQTPRYLIKTRGQQVTLSCSPISGHRSVSWYQQTPGQGLQFLFEYFSETQRNKGNFPGRFSGRQFSNSRSEMNVSTLELGDSALYLCASSTGTDFTFYGYTFGSGTRLTVV.

The rearrangement uses TRBV4-2 and TRBJ1-2, with unresolved D. This CDR3 comprises 14 residues. Germline CDR1 LGHNA, CDR2 YNFKEQ. Deletions cut 0 bases from V and 8 bases from J, with 13 bases between. The CDR3 is CASSQEREVSGYTF. The CDR3 DNA sequence: TGTGCCAGCAGCCAAGAACGTGAGGTGAGCGGCTACACCTTC.

This clone is a singleton in its sample. The chain joins TRBV5-1 to TRBJ2-2; 7 bases are shared with TRBD1. The CDR3 is made up of 15 amino acids. J gave up 4 bases and V 6 bases, and 9 bases lay outside the gene matches. The germline V gene has CDR1 SGHRS and CDR2 YFSETQ. The chain's CDR3 is CASTPRDSSTGELFF. DNA for the CDR3: TGCGCCAGCACCCCGAGGGACAGCTCCACCGGGGAGCTGTTTTTT.

This clone has only a few counts. This chain joins TRBV5-4 and TRBJ2-7, with D tentatively TRBD1 (5 bases). Trimming shortened V by 1 base and J by 4 bases, and 15 bases separated the two germline ends. The CDR3 totals 15 residues. Looked up from germline, CDR1 is SGHNT and CDR2 is YYREEE (reference sequence). CDR3 in amino acids: CASSLMAGSWYEQYF. CDR3 sequence (DNA): TGTGCCAGCAGCTTGATGGCAGGGTCTTGGTACGAGCAGTACTTC.

This chain joins TRBV30 and TRBJ2-1, with 10 bases that match TRBD1. Germline V gene sequence: CDR1 GTSNPN, CDR2 SVGIG (reference sequence). V trimming: 5 bases; J trimming: 2 bases; junction bases outside the gene matches: 6. This CDR3 is built from 15 residues. The CDR3 sequence: CAWGLDRGPYNEQFF. The CDR3 DNA sequence: TGTGCCTGGGGGCTTGACAGGGGGCCCTACAATGAGCAGTTCTTC.

The chain is built from TRBV30 and TRBJ1-1; possibly TRBD1 for D (6 bases). The length of the CDR3 is 13 residues. Trimming removed 3 bases from V and 0 bases from J, with 8 bases in between. The germline V gene encodes CDR1 GTSNPN and CDR2 SVGIG (reference sequence). CDR3 bases: TGTGCCTGGAGCGGACAGTTGAACACTGAAGCTTTCTTT. It encodes CAWSGQLNTEAFF. The full variable domain, completed using reference TRBV30 and TRBJ1-1, is SQTIHQWPATLVQPVGSPLSLECTVEGTSNPNLYWYRQAAGRGLQLLFYSVGIGQISSEVPQNLSASRPQDRQFILSSKKLLLSDSGFYLCAWSGQLNTEAFFGQGTRLTVV.

Comments on this clone: This same CDR3 is encoded by further DNA sequences in the sample. The gene calls are TRBV20-1 and TRBJ2-7; D gene ambiguous. The CDR3 runs 11 residues. Germline-derived CDR1 and CDR2 are DFQATT and SNEGSKA (reference sequence). The ends were cut back, 3 bases at V and 6 bases at J, with 9 bases in the middle. As DNA, the CDR3 is TGCAGTGCTAGTGCATCGCGCGAGCAGTACTTC. Amino acid sequence: CSASASREQYF.

Note on this clone: Other DNA sequences from this sample encode an identical CDR3 as well. The chain joins TRBV4-2 to TRBJ2-1, with 12 bases that match TRBD2. This CDR3 region has 17 residues. V lost 4 bases to trimming and J lost 10 bases; unmatched junction nucleotides: 14. CDR1 is LGHNA and CDR2 is YNFKEQ in the germline V gene. The CDR3 reads CASSPGARTSGVREQFF. The CDR3 nucleotides are TGTGCCAGCAGCCCGGGGGCGCGGACTAGCGGGGTTCGAGAGCAGTTCTTC.

The V and J genes are TRBV4-1 and TRBJ2-5; 9 bases map to TRBD1. This CDR3 contains 18 residues. Germline trimming cut 0 bases from V and 3 bases from J; bases unmatched to any gene: 11. Per germline, CDR1 MGHRA and CDR2 YSYEKL. The CDR3 reads CASSQDRSGQGTEETQYF. In DNA form, the CDR3 reads TGCGCCAGCAGCCAAGATCGGTCCGGACAGGGGACGGAAGAGACCCAGTACTTC.

This chain links TRBV10-3 with TRBJ2-3; D remains unclear. Trimming took 11 bases from V and 6 from J, leaving 15 bases between them. Germline V lookup: CDR1 ENHRY, CDR2 SYGVKD. This CDR3 has 12 amino acids. CDR3 DNA: TGTGCCTCCCGGCGGCCCGGGGATACGCAGTATTTT. It encodes CASRRPGDTQYF.

This clone was recorded only once. The gene calls are TRBV18 and TRBJ2-3; D uncertain. V shed 4 bases and J shed 0 bases, with 5 bases lying between them. The CDR3 is 13 amino acids. The germline CDR1 and CDR2 sequences are KGHSH and LQKENI. CDR3 nucleotide sequence: TGTGCCAGCTCACAAACTAGCACAGATACGCAGTATTTT. Its protein product is CASSQTSTDTQYF.

V usage is TRBV19 and J usage is TRBJ2-3, with 9 nucleotides matching TRBD2. This CDR3 has 17 residues. V dropped 4 bases and J dropped 9; count of bases not matched to a gene: 17. The germline gives CDR1 LNHDA, CDR2 SQIVND (reference sequence). The CDR3 reads CASSTLAGAPEFVTQYF. CDR3 nucleotide sequence: TGTGCCAGTAGTACCTTAGCGGGGGCCCCTGAGTTTGTCACGCAGTATTTT.

This sequence joins TRBV2 and TRBJ2-3, with TRBD2 identical over 11 bases. The CDR3 length is 15 residues. The junction had 7 bases not matched to a gene; V was cut back by 7 bases and J by 4 bases. Germline-derived CDR1 and CDR2 are SNHLY and FYNNEI. The CDR3 sequence: CASKATSGAADTQYF. CDR3 nucleotides: TGTGCCAGCAAAGCGACTAGCGGGGCGGCAGATACGCAGTATTTT.

J is TRBJ2-7 and V is TRBV19; the match to TRBD2 covers 7 bases. V was pared by 2 bases and J by 3 bases, with 7 bases of the junction left unmatched. The CDR3 runs to 15 residues. Germline CDR1 and CDR2: LNHDA and SQIVND (reference sequence). CDR3 in amino acids: CASSITLRGDYEQYF. CDR3 nucleotide sequence: TGTGCCAGTAGTATAACGTTACGGGGGGACTACGAGCAGTACTTC.

The J gene is TRBJ1-6, the V gene TRBV18; D gene unclear. Germline V CDR1 and CDR2: KGHSH, LQKENI. The CDR3 extends over 15 amino acids. The V end lost 3 bases, the J end lost 2 bases, and 8 bases lay between the germline ends. CDR3: CASSPLGAYNSPLHF. Here the CDR3 DNA reads TGTGCCAGCTCACCCCTGGGCGCCTATAATTCACCCCTCCACTTT.

This chain links TRBV5-1 with TRBJ2-5, with 8 nucleotides matching TRBD1. CDR3 size: 16 residues. J gave up 1 base and V 4 bases, and 9 bases lay outside the gene matches. Germline CDR1 SGHRS, CDR2 YFSETQ. CDR3 DNA: TGCGCCAGCAGCACAATTTCCGGGACAGGCCAAGAGACCCAGTACTTC. This translates into CASSTISGTGQETQYF.